Following are 10 T cell receptor beta chains from one sample sequenced in a study of PD-L1 blockade in urothelial cancer. Clones were sequenced by immunoSEQ multiplex PCR, and TCRdb holds only the in-frame ones, with some missing. The sample lists roughly 49,000 clones, 70% to 90% occurring once. Sequencing used PBMCs, obtained around atezolizumab (anti-PD-L1) treatment. These receptors originate from a man in his sixties with urothelial cancer.

This sequence joins TRBV18 and TRBJ1-4; 7 bases fit TRBD1. The CDR3 has 15 amino acids. V gave up 3 bases and J gave up 6 bases; unmatched junction bases: 7. The germline CDR1 and CDR2 sequences are KGHSH and LQKENI. The CDR3 here is CASSPQATGDEKLFF. The CDR3 DNA follows: TGTGCCAGCTCACCCCAGGCTACAGGGGATGAAAAACTGTTTTTT. The entire variable domain, with the rest obtained from reference TRBV18 and TRBJ1-4, is as follows: NAGVMQNPRHLVRRRGQEARLRCSPMKGHSHVYWYRQLPEEGLKFMVYLQKENIIDESGMPKERFSAEFPKEGPSILRIQQVVRGDSAAYFCASSPQATGDEKLFFGSGTQLSVL.

The chain couples TRBV5-4 to TRBJ1-2; tentative D call: TRBD1 (6 bases). V was cut by 0 bases and J by 3 bases, with 9 bases left in between. The CDR3 consists of 14 residues. Per the germline V gene, CDR1 is SGHNT and CDR2 is YYREEE (reference sequence). As DNA, the CDR3 is TGTGCCAGCAGCTTGGGACAGGCTTACTATGGCTACACCTTC. It encodes CASSLGQAYYGYTF.

The rearrangement joins TRBV30 to TRBJ2-7; 7 bases agree with TRBD1. V shed 2 bases and J 3 bases; nucleotides not matched to a gene: 1. The CDR3 is made up of 12 amino acids. Per the germline V gene, CDR1 is GTSNPN and CDR2 is SVGIG (reference sequence). The CDR3 nucleotides read TGTGCCTGGAGTTGGACAGGCTACGAGCAGTACTTC. This encodes CAWSWTGYEQYF.

The chain links TRBV15 to TRBJ1-1; the match to TRBD1 covers 8 bases. The CDR3 sequence is 16 residues long. Germline V gene sequence: CDR1 LNHNV, CDR2 YYDKDF (reference sequence). V trimming: 0 bases; J trimming: 11 bases; junction bases outside the gene matches: 14. CDR3 residues: CATSRDFFPAGGSAFF. CDR3 coding DNA: TGTGCCACCAGCAGAGATTTCTTCCCGGCAGGGGGCAGCGCTTTCTTT.

The genes are TRBV5-6 and TRBJ2-1, with TRBD2 matching over 16 bases. V was clipped by 3 bases and J by 9 bases; unmatched bases: 12. The CDR3 covers 18 residues. The germline CDR1 and CDR2 sequences are SGHDT and YYEEEE. CDR3 sequence reads: CASSSLGTSGGARGEQFF. Written as DNA, the CDR3 is TGTGCCAGCAGCTCGCTTGGGACTAGCGGGGGGGCGAGGGGTGAGCAGTTCTTC. Combining the CDR3 with reference TRBV5-6 and TRBJ2-1 gives the whole variable domain DAGVTQSPTHLIKTRGQQVTLRCSPKSGHDTVSWYQQALGQGPQFIFQYYEEEERQRGNFPDRFSGHQFPNYSSELNVNALLLGDSALYLCASSSLGTSGGARGEQFFGPGTRLTVL.

This clone was counted once. This chain connects TRBV7-9 to TRBJ2-1; 8 bases align to TRBD2. J lost 0 bases, V lost 1 base, and 2 bases had no gene match. Germline V gene lookup returns CDR1 SEHNR and CDR2 FQNEAQ (reference sequence). This CDR3 comprises 16 residues. The CDR3 reads CASSLGSGISYNEQFF. CDR3 DNA sequence: TGTGCCAGCAGCTTAGGTAGCGGGATCTCCTACAATGAGCAGTTCTTC.

The chain is built from TRBV5-4 and TRBJ1-4, with a possible D match to TRBD1 (6 bases). V dropped 0 bases and J dropped 8 bases, with 11 bases sitting between them. CDR1 is SGHNT and CDR2 is YYREEE in the germline V gene (reference sequence). This CDR3 spans 14 amino acids. As DNA, the CDR3 is TGTGCCAGCAGCTTGGCCGGGACACAGGAAAAACTGTTTTTT. Translating gives CASSLAGTQEKLFF.

This clone was found a few times. This rearrangement joins TRBV6-5 to TRBJ1-1, with D unclear. The V gene lost 2 bases and the J gene lost 0 bases, with 7 bases spanning the gap. This CDR3 comprises 14 residues. CDR1 is MNHEY and CDR2 is SVGAGI in the germline V gene. Here the CDR3 DNA reads TGTGCCAGCAGTTACGCGTTAATGAACACTGAAGCTTTCTTT. Amino acid sequence: CASSYALMNTEAFF.

The genes are TRBV19 and TRBJ2-5; possible D gene TRBD2, 6 bases. Trimming took off 7 bases at V and 13 bases at J, with 19 bases between the two ends. This CDR3 has 12 residues. Germline values: CDR1 LNHDA, CDR2 SQIVND (reference sequence). CDR3 loop: CASNRGTGKPYF. CDR3 in DNA: TGTGCCAGTAATCGGGGGACCGGGAAGCCGTACTTC.

The chain links TRBV7-2 to TRBJ2-7; D perhaps matches TRBD1 (5 bases). V lost 2 bases and J lost 4, with 12 bases in between. CDR1 is SGHTA, CDR2 FQGNSA, per germline. This CDR3 spans 14 amino acids. CDR3 in DNA: TGTGCCAGCAGCTTATCCCAGGGTAGATACGAGCAGTACTTC. Its protein product is CASSLSQGRYEQYF.